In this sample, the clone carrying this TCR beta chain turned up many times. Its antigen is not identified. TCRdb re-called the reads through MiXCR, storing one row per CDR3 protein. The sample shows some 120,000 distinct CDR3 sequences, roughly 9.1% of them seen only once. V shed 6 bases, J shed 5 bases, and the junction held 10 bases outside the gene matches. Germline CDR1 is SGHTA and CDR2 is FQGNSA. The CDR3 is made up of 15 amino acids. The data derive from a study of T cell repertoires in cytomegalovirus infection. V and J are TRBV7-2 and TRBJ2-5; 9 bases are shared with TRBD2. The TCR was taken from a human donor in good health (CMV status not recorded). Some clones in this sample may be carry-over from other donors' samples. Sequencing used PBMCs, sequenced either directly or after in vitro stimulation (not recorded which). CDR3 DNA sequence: TGTGCCAGCAGTCCAAGCGGGGGGTTCTGGGAGACCCAGTACTTC. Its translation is CASSPSGGFWETQYF.